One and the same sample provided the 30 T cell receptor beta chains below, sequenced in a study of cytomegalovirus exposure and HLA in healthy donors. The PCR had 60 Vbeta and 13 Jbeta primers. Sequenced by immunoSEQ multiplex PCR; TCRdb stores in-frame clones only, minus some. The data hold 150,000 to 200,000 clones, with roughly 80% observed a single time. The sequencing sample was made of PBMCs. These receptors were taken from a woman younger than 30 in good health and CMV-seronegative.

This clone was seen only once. For the CDR3, the DNA is TGTGCCAGCAGCCGACCGGGACAGGGGGCGGATAATGAGCAGTTCTTC. Translated, it gives CASSRPGQGADNEQFF. The chain combines TRBV7-2 with TRBJ2-1, with TRBD1 matching over 12 bases. CDR3 length equals 16 residues. The junction had 9 bases not matched to a gene; V was cut back by 5 bases and J by 7 bases. Germline values: CDR1 SGHTA, CDR2 FQGNSA.

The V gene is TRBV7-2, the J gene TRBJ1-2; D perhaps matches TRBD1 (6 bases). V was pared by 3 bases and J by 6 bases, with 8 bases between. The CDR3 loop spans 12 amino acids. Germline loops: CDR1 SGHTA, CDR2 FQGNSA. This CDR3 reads CASSFYRDGYTF. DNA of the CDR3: TGTGCCAGCAGCTTTTACAGGGATGGCTACACCTTC.

For the CDR3, the DNA is TGCGCCAGCAGCCAAGCCCGGGACAGGGGCTACGAGCAGTACTTC. Translation gives CASSQARDRGYEQYF. This rearrangement joins TRBV4-3 to TRBJ2-7, with 10 bases lining up with TRBD1. The CDR3 contains 15 residues. The J segment lost 3 bases and the V segment lost 1 base, leaving 3 bases of the junction unmatched. Germline V lookup: CDR1 LGHNA, CDR2 YSLEER.

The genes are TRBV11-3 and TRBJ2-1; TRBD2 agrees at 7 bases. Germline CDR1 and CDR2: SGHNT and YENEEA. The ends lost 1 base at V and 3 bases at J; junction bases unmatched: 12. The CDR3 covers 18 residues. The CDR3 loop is CASSLALMRGRVYNEQFF. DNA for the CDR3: TGTGCCAGCAGCTTAGCCCTAATGAGAGGGAGGGTCTACAATGAGCAGTTCTTC.

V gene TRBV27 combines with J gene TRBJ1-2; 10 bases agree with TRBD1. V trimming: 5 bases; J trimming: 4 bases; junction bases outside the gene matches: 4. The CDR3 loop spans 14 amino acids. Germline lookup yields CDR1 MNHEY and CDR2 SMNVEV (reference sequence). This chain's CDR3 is CASSTTGGVYGYTF. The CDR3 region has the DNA TGTGCCAGCAGTACGACAGGGGGCGTCTATGGCTACACCTTC.

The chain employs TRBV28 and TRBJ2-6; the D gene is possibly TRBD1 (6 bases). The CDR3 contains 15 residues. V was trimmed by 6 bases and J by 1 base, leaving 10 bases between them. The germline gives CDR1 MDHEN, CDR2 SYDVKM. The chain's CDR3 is CASSRTGSGANVLTF. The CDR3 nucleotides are TGTGCCAGCAGCCGCACAGGGTCTGGGGCCAACGTCCTGACTTTC.

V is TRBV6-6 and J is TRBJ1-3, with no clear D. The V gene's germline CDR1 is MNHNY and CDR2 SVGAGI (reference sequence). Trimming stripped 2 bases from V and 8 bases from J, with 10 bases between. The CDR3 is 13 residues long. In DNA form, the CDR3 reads TGTGCCAGCAGTTACGATTCTACTGACACCATATATTTT. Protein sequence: CASSYDSTDTIYF.

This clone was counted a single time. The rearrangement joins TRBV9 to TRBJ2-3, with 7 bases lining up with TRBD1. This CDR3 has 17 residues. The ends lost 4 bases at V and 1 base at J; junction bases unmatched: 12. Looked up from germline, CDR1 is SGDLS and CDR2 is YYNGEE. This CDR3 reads CASSLEISGQGTDTQYF. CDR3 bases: TGTGCCAGCAGCTTAGAAATTTCCGGACAGGGCACAGATACGCAGTATTTT.

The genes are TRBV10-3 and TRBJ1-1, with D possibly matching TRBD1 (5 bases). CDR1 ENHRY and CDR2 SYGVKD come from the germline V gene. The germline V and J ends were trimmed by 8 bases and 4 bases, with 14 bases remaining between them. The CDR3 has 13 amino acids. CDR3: CAIAGGYGTEAFF. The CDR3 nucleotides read TGTGCCATCGCCGGGGGGTACGGCACTGAAGCTTTCTTT.

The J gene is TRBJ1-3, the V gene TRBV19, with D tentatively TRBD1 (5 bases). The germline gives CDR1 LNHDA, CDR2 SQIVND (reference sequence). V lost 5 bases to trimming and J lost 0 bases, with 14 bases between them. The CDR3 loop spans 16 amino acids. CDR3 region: CASSWGRSSSGNTIYF. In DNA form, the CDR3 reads TGTGCCAGTAGTTGGGGCAGATCTTCCTCTGGAAACACCATATATTTT.

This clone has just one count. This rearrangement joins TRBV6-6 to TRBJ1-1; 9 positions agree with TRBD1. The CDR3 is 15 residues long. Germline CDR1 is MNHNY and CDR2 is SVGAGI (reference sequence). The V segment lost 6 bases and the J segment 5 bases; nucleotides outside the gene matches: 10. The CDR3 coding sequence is TGTGCCAGCAGGGCTTCAGGGACAGGGATAACTGAAGCTTTCTTT. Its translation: CASRASGTGITEAFF.

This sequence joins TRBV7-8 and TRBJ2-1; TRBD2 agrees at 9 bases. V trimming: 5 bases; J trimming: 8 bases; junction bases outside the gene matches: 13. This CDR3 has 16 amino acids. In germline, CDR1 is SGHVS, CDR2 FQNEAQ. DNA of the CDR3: TGTGCCAGCAGCCAAAAATGGGTAGCGGGAGTGGATGAGCAGTTCTTC. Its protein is CASSQKWVAGVDEQFF.

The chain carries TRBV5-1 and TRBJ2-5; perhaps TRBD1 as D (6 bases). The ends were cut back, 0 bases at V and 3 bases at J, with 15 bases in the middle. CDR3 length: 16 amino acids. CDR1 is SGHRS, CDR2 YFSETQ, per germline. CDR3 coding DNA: TGCGCCAGCAGCTTGGCCGACAGGACGAAGGAAGAGACCCAGTACTTC. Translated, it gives CASSLADRTKEETQYF.

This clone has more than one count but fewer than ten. The CDR3: CASGVEWSGEKLFF. CDR3 nucleotides: TGCGCCAGCGGAGTTGAGTGGAGCGGCGAAAAACTGTTTTTT. The rearrangement links TRBV5-1 to TRBJ1-4; D not resolved. Germline loops: CDR1 SGHRS, CDR2 YFSETQ. The CDR3 is 14 amino acids. The germline V and J ends were trimmed by 7 bases and 8 bases, with 18 bases remaining between them.

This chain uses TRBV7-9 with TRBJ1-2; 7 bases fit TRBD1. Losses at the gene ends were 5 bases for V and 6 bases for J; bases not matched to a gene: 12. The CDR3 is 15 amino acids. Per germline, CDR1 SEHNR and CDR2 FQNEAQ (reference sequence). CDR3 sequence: CASSPIDRAWDGYTF. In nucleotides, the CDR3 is TGTGCCAGCAGCCCAATAGACAGGGCTTGGGATGGCTACACCTTC.

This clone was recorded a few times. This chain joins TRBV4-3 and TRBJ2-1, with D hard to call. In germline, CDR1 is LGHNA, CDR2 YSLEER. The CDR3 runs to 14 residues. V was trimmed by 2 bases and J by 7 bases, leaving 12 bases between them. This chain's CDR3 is CASSQHEVANEQFF. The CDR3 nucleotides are TGCGCCAGCAGCCAACACGAAGTAGCAAATGAGCAGTTCTTC.

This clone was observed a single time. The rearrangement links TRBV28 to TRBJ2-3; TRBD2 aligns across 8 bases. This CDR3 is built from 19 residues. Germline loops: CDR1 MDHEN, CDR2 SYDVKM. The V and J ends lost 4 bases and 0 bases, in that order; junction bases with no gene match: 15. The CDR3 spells CASSYPSLLAGSSTDTQYF. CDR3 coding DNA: TGTGCCAGCAGTTACCCTTCCCTCCTAGCGGGCAGCAGCACAGATACGCAGTATTTT. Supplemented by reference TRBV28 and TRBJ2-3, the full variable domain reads DVKVTQSSRYLVKRTGEKVFLECVQDMDHENMFWYRQDPGLGLRLIYFSYDVKMKEKGDIPEGYSVSREKKERFSLILESASTNQTSMYLCASSYPSLLAGSSTDTQYFGPGTRLTVL.

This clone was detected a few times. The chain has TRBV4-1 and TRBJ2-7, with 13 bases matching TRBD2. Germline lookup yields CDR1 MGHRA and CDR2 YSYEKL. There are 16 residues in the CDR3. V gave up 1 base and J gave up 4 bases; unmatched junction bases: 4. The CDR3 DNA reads TGCGCCAGCAGCCAAGGTGGACTAGCGGGAGTTTACGAGCAGTACTTC. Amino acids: CASSQGGLAGVYEQYF.

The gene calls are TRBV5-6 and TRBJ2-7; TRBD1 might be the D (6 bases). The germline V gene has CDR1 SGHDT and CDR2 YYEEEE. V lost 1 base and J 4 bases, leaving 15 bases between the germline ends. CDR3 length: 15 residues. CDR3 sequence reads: CASSLWSGDMYEQYV. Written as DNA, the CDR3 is TGTGCCAGCAGCTTGTGGTCAGGGGACATGTACGAGCAGTACGTC.

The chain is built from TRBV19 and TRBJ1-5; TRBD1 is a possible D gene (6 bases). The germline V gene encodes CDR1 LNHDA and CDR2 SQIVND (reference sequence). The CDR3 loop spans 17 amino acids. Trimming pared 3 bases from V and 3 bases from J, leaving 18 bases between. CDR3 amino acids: CASSIRLRTVNNQPQHF. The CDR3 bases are TGTGCCAGTAGTATCCGTCTTAGGACAGTGAACAATCAGCCCCAGCATTTT.

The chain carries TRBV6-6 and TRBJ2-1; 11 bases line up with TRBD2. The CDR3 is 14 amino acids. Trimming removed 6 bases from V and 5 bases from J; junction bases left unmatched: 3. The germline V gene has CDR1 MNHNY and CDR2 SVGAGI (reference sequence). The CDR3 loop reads CASRPLAGDNEQFF. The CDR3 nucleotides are TGTGCCAGCAGGCCACTAGCGGGAGACAATGAGCAGTTCTTC.

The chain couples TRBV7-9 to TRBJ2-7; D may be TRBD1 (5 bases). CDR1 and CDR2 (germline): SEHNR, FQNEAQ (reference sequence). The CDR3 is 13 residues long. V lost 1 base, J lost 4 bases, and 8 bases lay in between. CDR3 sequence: CASSLGGRYEQYV. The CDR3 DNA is TGTGCCAGCAGCTTAGGGGGCAGGTACGAGCAGTACGTC.

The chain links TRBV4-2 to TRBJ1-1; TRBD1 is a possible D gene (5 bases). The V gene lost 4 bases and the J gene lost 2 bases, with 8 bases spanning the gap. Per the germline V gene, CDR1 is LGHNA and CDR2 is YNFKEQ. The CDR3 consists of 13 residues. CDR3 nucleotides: TGTGCCAGCAGCCCCCAGGGAAACACTGAAGCTTTCTTT. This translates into CASSPQGNTEAFF.

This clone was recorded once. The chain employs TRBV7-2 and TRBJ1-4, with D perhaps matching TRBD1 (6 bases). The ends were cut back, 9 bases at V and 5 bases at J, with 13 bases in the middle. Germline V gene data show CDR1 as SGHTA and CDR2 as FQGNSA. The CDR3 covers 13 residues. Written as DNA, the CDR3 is TGTGCCAGTAACAGGGTTATAAATGAAAAACTGTTTTTT. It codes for CASNRVINEKLFF.

CDR3 loop: CASSIASTEAFF. CDR3 nucleotide sequence: TGTGCCAGTAGTATAGCCTCGACTGAAGCTTTCTTT. The J gene is TRBJ1-1, the V gene TRBV19; D is uncertain. The CDR3 sequence is 12 residues long. Trimming took 1 base from V and 5 from J, leaving 5 bases between them. Germline CDR1 LNHDA, CDR2 SQIVND (reference sequence).

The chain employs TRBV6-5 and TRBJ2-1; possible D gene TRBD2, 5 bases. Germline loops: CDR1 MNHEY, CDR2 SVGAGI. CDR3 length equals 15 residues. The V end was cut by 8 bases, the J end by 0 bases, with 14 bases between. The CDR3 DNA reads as TGTGCCAGCCGGTGGACTTCTAGCTCCTACAATGAGCAGTTCTTC. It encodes CASRWTSSSYNEQFF.

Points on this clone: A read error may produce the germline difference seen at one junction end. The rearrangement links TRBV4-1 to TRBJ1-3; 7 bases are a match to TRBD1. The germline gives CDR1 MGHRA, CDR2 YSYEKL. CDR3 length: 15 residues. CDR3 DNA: TGCGCCAGCAGCCAACAAGACAGGGCTGGGAACACCATATATTTT. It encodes CASSQQDRAGNTIYF.

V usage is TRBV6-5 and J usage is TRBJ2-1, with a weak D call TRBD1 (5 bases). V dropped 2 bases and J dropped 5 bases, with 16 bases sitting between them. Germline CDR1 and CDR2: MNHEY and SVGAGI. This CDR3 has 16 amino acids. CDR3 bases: TGTGCCAGCAGTTACCTCCTGGGGCTAGTAGACAATGAGCAGTTCTTC. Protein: CASSYLLGLVDNEQFF.

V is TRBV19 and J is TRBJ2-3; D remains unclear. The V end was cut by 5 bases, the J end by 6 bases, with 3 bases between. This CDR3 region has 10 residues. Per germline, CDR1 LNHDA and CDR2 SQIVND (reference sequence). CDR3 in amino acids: CASSSDTQYF. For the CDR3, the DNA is TGTGCCAGTAGTTCGGATACGCAGTATTTT.

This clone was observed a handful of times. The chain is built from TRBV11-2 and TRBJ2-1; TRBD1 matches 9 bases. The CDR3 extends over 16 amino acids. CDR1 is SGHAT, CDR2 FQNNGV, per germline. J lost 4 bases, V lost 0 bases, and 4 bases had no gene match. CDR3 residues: CASSLEQGARYNEQFF. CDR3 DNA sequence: TGTGCCAGCAGCTTAGAACAGGGGGCGAGGTACAATGAGCAGTTCTTC.